A single T cell receptor beta chain is shown here with its context. Its antigen specificity is not known. Base qualities are missing; no much larger clone stands one base away. According to the germline V gene (reference sequence), CDR1 reads SEHNR and CDR2 reads FQNEAQ. Spanning cysteine to phenylalanine, the CDR3 consists of 17 amino acids. The CDR3 DNA has 51 bases and is translated from base 1. V is cut back by 5 bases and J by 1 base, with 8 bases in the junction unmatched. In the prospective study, participants were roughly 18 to 95 years old, resided in about 25 geographic areas of the United States, and were enrolled through a virtual design. Cohort assignment in the prospective study relied on participant-reported clinical history from a screening survey and a study questionnaire. In the prospective study, mobile phlebotomists collected whole blood, serum and a nasopharyngeal or oropharyngeal swab from each participant. Additional blood draws and questionnaires over an approximately two-month period could optionally be provided by prospective study participants. Before DNA extraction, prospective study blood samples were shipped either frozen or at room temperature.

The immunoSEQ Assay, a bias-controlled multiplex PCR, was used to amplify TCRbeta CDR3 regions from genomic DNA. Per the source publication's procedure: Within the assay, amplification of reference gene primers was used to estimate how many nucleated cells each sample contained. Sequence reads were collapsed and filtered to measure the absolute abundance of every unique TCRbeta CDR3 rearrangement. For each sample, productive Simpson clonality was calculated as the square root of Simpson's diversity index across productive rearrangements. TCRdb retrieved this table from immuneACCESS and kept in-frame rearrangements only. Not all clones are present; in checked studies, unresolved V genes account for under half, and no reason is known for the remainder. Clone size and the V and J calls come from that table; the DNA yielded D and trimming. Recorded for this sample are under 300,000 clones; 88% of them occurred a single time. Approximately 2% of the sample belongs to the ten largest clones.

The sample originates from a study of blood T cell repertoires in COVID-19 (dated by TCRdb to 2018 to 2021). Concerning the study at large: For ImmuneRACE Cohort 3, a participant was defined as recovered based on two consecutive negative NP/OP PCR tests, clearance by a healthcare professional, or resolution of symptoms. Samples from collaborators originated in the United States, Italy and Spain and spanned both the acute and convalescent phases of COVID-19. The material from the prospective study consisted of cDNA or gDNA derived from T cells, B-cell-depleted T cells, or PBMCs. The dataset comprised deeply sampled blood TCRbeta repertoires from subjects exposed to, actively infected with, or recovered from COVID-19. A freely available public database, intended as a resource for researchers studying the immune response to SARS-CoV-2, is where the repertoires were released. The samples were drawn from two sources: the first 160 participants of the ongoing ImmuneRACE study, and 1,000 to 1,500 subjects contributed by 6 global collaborators. Sample metadata almost always included a de-identified subject ID, COVID-19 status, age in years and sex. Where HLA class I and class II types were available, the types were taken from metadata supplied by the sample provider, not from assay-based typing. Overall study outcomes, separate from this receptor: The amount of clinical and demographic metadata varied by source and participant and was provided uncurated.

The rearrangement combines TRBV7-9 with TRBJ1-1; 12 middle bases align to TRBD1. The clonotype originates from a woman aged 55-70 years in a cohort exposed to, infected with or recovered from COVID-19 (not recorded which). Sequencing input: PBMCs or T cells enriched from blood (not recorded which). The bases read TGTGCCAGCAGCCCTAGGGACAGGGGGCTAACGAACACTGAAGCTTTCTTT. This codes for CASSPRDRGLTNTEAFF.